The 6 T cell receptor beta chains reported below all come from one sample, sequenced in a study of blood T cell repertoires in COVID-19. Produced via immunoSEQ multiplex PCR; TCRdb's table is partial and in-frame only. The top ten clones hold about 1.6% of a sample with around 200,000 clones, around nine tenths of them seen once. The sequenced sample consisted of peripheral blood. The receptors come from a man between 18 and 29 years old with active or convalescent COVID-19.

The V and J genes are TRBV27 and TRBJ2-2; D is perhaps TRBD2 (6 bases). The CDR3 contains 18 residues. The germline V and J ends were trimmed by 5 bases and 4 bases, with 23 bases remaining between them. CDR1 is MNHEY, CDR2 SMNVEV, per germline (reference sequence). The CDR3 spells CASSPRSQARRGTGELFF. CDR3 nucleotide sequence: TGTGCCAGCAGTCCCCGTTCACAGGCTAGGCGGGGCACCGGGGAGCTGTTTTTT.

The chain recombines TRBV28 with TRBJ2-1; TRBD1 aligns across 7 bases. Germline V gives CDR1 MDHEN, CDR2 SYDVKM. CDR3 length: 14 amino acids. Trimming cost V 3 bases and J 8 bases; bases outside gene matches: 7. The CDR3 spells CASSFSDRADEQFF. CDR3 sequence (DNA): TGTGCCAGCAGTTTTTCCGACAGGGCCGATGAGCAGTTCTTC.

This clone was detected once. The chain has TRBV5-4 and TRBJ2-5; D possibly corresponds to TRBD1 (5 bases). The CDR3 spans 13 residues. V shed 4 bases and J shed 5 bases, with 12 bases lying between them. The V gene's germline CDR1 is SGHNT and CDR2 YYREEE (reference sequence). As DNA, the CDR3 is TGTGCCAGCAGCCCCGGGCAGGGTGAGACCCAGTACTTC. Translation gives CASSPGQGETQYF.

The V and J genes are TRBV27 and TRBJ1-3; D is unresolved. The V gene's germline CDR1 is MNHEY and CDR2 SMNVEV (reference sequence). V gave up 8 bases and J gave up 4 bases, with 6 bases separating them. There are 11 residues in the CDR3. This CDR3 reads CASPGGNTIYF. The CDR3, as DNA: TGTGCCAGCCCGGGGGGAAACACCATATATTTT.

This chain links TRBV19 with TRBJ2-2; 9 bases are a match to TRBD1. The V gene end was trimmed by 7 bases and the J gene end by 2 bases; junction bases not matched to a gene: 5. Per germline, CDR1 LNHDA and CDR2 SQIVND (reference sequence). This CDR3 spans 15 amino acids. The CDR3 loop is CASTKTGGNTGELFF. As DNA, the CDR3 is TGTGCCAGTACCAAGACAGGGGGTAACACCGGGGAGCTGTTTTTT.

V gene TRBV29-1 combines with J gene TRBJ1-3; 8 bases fit TRBD1. The CDR3 runs to 15 residues. Germline CDR1 and CDR2: SQVTM and ANQGSEA. Unmatched junction bases numbered 11, after V lost 7 bases and J lost 3 bases. The CDR3 DNA reads as TGCAGCGCCGGACAGGGAAACCCTCGTGGAAACACCATATATTTT. This sequence encodes CSAGQGNPRGNTIYF.